The 17 T cell receptor beta chains below come from one sample, sequenced in a study of T cells in localized non-small cell lung cancer. Profiled with immunoSEQ multiplex PCR; TCRdb holds only in-frame clones, not every one. Counted here are about 91,000 clones, about nine tenths occurring once; the ten biggest clones make up about 15%. The starting material was peripheral blood, obtained before any cancer treatment. The receptor set was obtained from a man between 35 and 75 years old with stage I squamous cell lung carcinoma.

The chain has TRBV9 and TRBJ1-4, with 8 positions matching TRBD1. Trimming removed 4 bases from V and 6 bases from J; junction bases left unmatched: 11. This CDR3 comprises 16 residues. The germline gives CDR1 SGDLS, CDR2 YYNGEE. The CDR3, as DNA: TGTGCCAGCAGCAATCTACCTACAGGGGGTGATGAAAAACTGTTTTTT. Its protein product is CASSNLPTGGDEKLFF. Using reference TRBV9 and TRBJ1-4 for the parts outside the CDR3, the full variable domain is DSGVTQTPKHLITATGQRVTLRCSPRSGDLSVYWYQQSLDQGLQFLIQYYNGEERAKGNILERFSAQQFPDLHSELNLSSLELGDSALYFCASSNLPTGGDEKLFFGSGTQLSVL.

The chain couples TRBV11-3 to TRBJ2-1, with 13 bases matching TRBD2. V lost 5 bases to trimming and J lost 7 bases; unmatched junction nucleotides: 17. CDR3 size: 19 residues. CDR1 is SGHNT and CDR2 is YENEEA in the germline V gene. The CDR3 protein is CASSLGTGLAGVPRNEQFF. The CDR3 nucleotides read TGTGCCAGCAGCCTCGGGACAGGACTAGCGGGGGTCCCACGAAATGAGCAGTTCTTC.

This chain joins TRBV12-5 and TRBJ1-1; D unclear. Trimming cost V 0 bases and J 0 bases, with 8 bases left between them. The CDR3 sequence is 15 residues long. Per the germline V gene, CDR1 is LGHNT and CDR2 is FRNRAP. CDR3 loop: CASGLVLGLNTEAFF. CDR3 DNA: TGTGCTAGTGGTTTGGTACTCGGTTTGAACACTGAAGCTTTCTTT.

J is TRBJ2-2 and V is TRBV5-6, with 8 nucleotides matching TRBD1. V was pared by 1 base and J by 4 bases, with 12 bases of the junction left unmatched. The germline gives CDR1 SGHDT, CDR2 YYEEEE. The CDR3 is made up of 18 amino acids. The CDR3 loop is CASSLKLRQGIGTGELFF. The CDR3 region has the DNA TGTGCCAGCAGCTTGAAACTGAGACAGGGGATCGGCACCGGGGAGCTGTTTTTT. The variable domain in full, with the rest retrieved from reference TRBV5-6 and TRBJ2-2, is DAGVTQSPTHLIKTRGQQVTLRCSPKSGHDTVSWYQQALGQGPQFIFQYYEEEERQRGNFPDRFSGHQFPNYSSELNVNALLLGDSALYLCASSLKLRQGIGTGELFFGEGSRLTVL.

The chain couples TRBV9 to TRBJ2-1; TRBD2 matches at 11 bases. This CDR3 region has 15 residues. V was pared by 7 bases and J by 5 bases, with 8 bases of the junction left unmatched. In germline, CDR1 is SGDLS, CDR2 YYNGEE. CDR3 nucleotides: TGTGCCAGCCGCGGGGCTAGCGGGGGGAACAATGAGCAGTTCTTC. Its translation: CASRGASGGNNEQFF.

The chain recombines TRBV13 with TRBJ2-3; no reliable D call. Germline-derived CDR1 and CDR2 are PRHDT and FYEKMQ (reference sequence). The germline V and J ends were trimmed by 1 base and 0 bases, with 2 bases remaining between them. This CDR3 spans 13 amino acids. In DNA form, the CDR3 reads TGTGCCAGCAGCTTAGACAGCACAGATACGCAGTATTTT. Translated: CASSLDSTDTQYF.

This rearrangement joins TRBV7-9 to TRBJ2-6; possibly TRBD1 or TRBD2 for D (5 bases each). Trimming cost V 5 bases and J 0 bases, with 17 bases left between them. CDR1 SEHNR and CDR2 FQNEAQ come from the germline V gene (reference sequence). The CDR3 has 18 residues. CDR3 DNA: TGTGCCAGCAGCGGGAGCAGGGCCCCTAGCTCTGGGGCCAACGTCCTGACTTTC. Protein sequence: CASSGSRAPSSGANVLTF.

This clone was observed once. The chain combines TRBV5-1 with TRBJ2-1; 9 bases match TRBD2. V was pared by 1 base and J by 0 bases, with 8 bases of the junction left unmatched. The CDR3 sequence is 18 residues long. Germline-derived CDR1 and CDR2 are SGHRS and YFSETQ. The CDR3 sequence: CASSLFQRGVSSYNEQFF. In nucleotides, the CDR3 is TGCGCCAGCAGCTTGTTCCAGCGGGGGGTAAGCTCCTACAATGAGCAGTTCTTC. Full variable domain (outside the CDR3, taken from reference TRBV5-1 and TRBJ2-1): KAGVTQTPRYLIKTRGQQVTLSCSPISGHRSVSWYQQTPGQGLQFLFEYFSETQRNKGNFPGRFSGRQFSNSRSEMNVSTLELGDSALYLCASSLFQRGVSSYNEQFFGPGTRLTVL.

The chain uses TRBV28 and TRBJ1-5; D is undetermined. CDR1 and CDR2 from the germline V gene are MDHEN and SYDVKM. The V and J ends lost 2 bases and 8 bases respectively, with 4 bases between them. The CDR3 is 11 amino acids. The CDR3 coding sequence is TGTGCCAGCAGTTTAGAAAAGCCCCAGCATTTT. Amino acids: CASSLEKPQHF.

V is TRBV4-1 and J is TRBJ2-1; TRBD1 matches 8 bases. From germline, CDR1 is MGHRA and CDR2 YSYEKL. J lost 6 bases, V lost 0 bases, and 4 bases had no gene match. This CDR3 spans 15 amino acids. The CDR3 nucleotides are TGCGCCAGCAGCCAAGAGACAGGGGTGAGCAATGAGCAGTTCTTC. Protein product: CASSQETGVSNEQFF.

This clone was observed a few times. The rearrangement links TRBV29-1 to TRBJ1-1; D is undetermined. V shed 4 bases and J shed 0 bases, with 9 bases lying between them. The CDR3 length is 13 residues. Germline CDR1 reads SQVTM; CDR2 reads ANQGSEA. The chain's CDR3 is CSVASILNTEAFF. The CDR3 DNA reads TGCAGCGTTGCCAGCATACTGAACACTGAAGCTTTCTTT.

This rearrangement joins TRBV5-8 to TRBJ2-5; D possibly corresponds to TRBD1 (6 bases). The CDR3 spans 18 residues. V was clipped by 2 bases and J by 5 bases, with 25 bases between them. CDR1 is SGHTS, CDR2 YDEGEE, per germline. The CDR3 here is CASSFRQDGLPATETQYF. The CDR3 nucleotides are TGTGCCAGCAGCTTTCGACAGGATGGATTACCGGCGACCGAGACCCAGTACTTC.

The chain has TRBV9 and TRBJ2-3; 7 nucleotides line up with TRBD2. CDR3 length: 15 residues. Germline lookup yields CDR1 SGDLS and CDR2 YYNGEE. V lost 0 bases to trimming and J lost 4 bases; unmatched junction nucleotides: 5. In DNA, the CDR3 is TGTGCCAGCAGCGTAGGCGGGGGAGTCCCAGATACGCAGTATTTT. Translated, it gives CASSVGGGVPDTQYF.

The chain recombines TRBV7-8 with TRBJ2-4; possibly TRBD2 for D (5 bases). Trimming cost V 2 bases and J 1 base, with 15 bases left between them. The CDR3 totals 17 residues. The V gene's germline CDR1 is SGHVS and CDR2 FQNEAQ. As DNA, the CDR3 is TGTGCCAGCAGCTTACGGACTGGGGTCCAGGCCAAAAACATTCAGTACTTC. As protein: CASSLRTGVQAKNIQYF.

The chain carries TRBV5-1 and TRBJ1-1, with D perhaps TRBD1 (5 bases). CDR1 SGHRS and CDR2 YFSETQ come from the germline V gene. Trimming took off 3 bases at V and 1 base at J, with 10 bases between the two ends. This CDR3 has 14 amino acids. CDR3 amino acids: CASSSSGQNTEAFF. The CDR3 region has the DNA TGCGCCAGCAGCTCCTCCGGACAGAACACTGAAGCTTTCTTT.

This clone was seen once. The chain recombines TRBV9 with TRBJ1-2, with D possibly TRBD1 on 6 matching bases. Germline loops: CDR1 SGDLS, CDR2 YYNGEE. This CDR3 has 15 residues. V dropped 4 bases and J dropped 4 bases, with 17 bases sitting between them. Here the CDR3 DNA reads TGTGCCAGCAGCCTCCGGGAAGGGGGAGGCTATGGCTACACCTTC. Residues: CASSLREGGGYGYTF.

The CDR3 sequence: CASSKETVGFYGYTF. The CDR3 region has the DNA TGTGCCAGCAGTAAAGAGACAGTCGGGTTTTATGGCTACACCTTC. This sequence joins TRBV2 and TRBJ1-2; TRBD1 might be the D (5 bases). The germline V gene has CDR1 SNHLY and CDR2 FYNNEI. V lost 5 bases to trimming and J lost 5 bases, with 18 bases between them. The CDR3 sequence is 15 residues long.